The clone carrying this T cell receptor (beta chain) turned up a few times. This sample was included in a study of cytomegalovirus exposure and HLA in healthy donors. Looking at the study overall: An early data release held tens of millions of unique TCRs from HLA-typed donors. Among the 300 to 500 donors who were genotyped, 81% fell in the genetic ancestry cluster that is associated with self-reported Caucasian donors.

The germline V gene encodes CDR1 WSHSY and CDR2 SAAADI. The V gene end was trimmed by 3 bases and the J gene end by 3 bases; junction bases not matched to a gene: 7. This CDR3 has 16 amino acids. The PCR employed 60 Vbeta primers together with 13 Jbeta primers. Sequencing used immunoSEQ multiplex PCR; TCRdb keeps in-frame clones, though not all of them. The top ten clones hold under 11% of a sample with roughly 150,000 clones, roughly 70% of them seen once. Sequencing was done on a sample of PBMCs. This receptor was taken from a man aged 25-45 years in good health and CMV-seropositive. V and J are TRBV10-2 and TRBJ2-3; 9 nucleotides line up with TRBD2. The CDR3 spells CASSDSGGVITDTQYF. The CDR3 region has the DNA TGCGCCAGCAGTGATAGCGGGGGCGTTATAACAGATACGCAGTATTTT.